These 25 T cell receptor beta chains were sequenced from one sample in a study of human thymus T cells. Resections were taken during corrective heart surgery, and the thymus tissue came from these. Clones were sequenced by immunoSEQ multiplex PCR, and TCRdb holds only the in-frame ones, with some missing. Of about 120,000 clones in the sample, over 85% were seen once. The sample comprised thymus tissue. Source of these receptors: a boy in the first two years of life with a congenital heart defect but otherwise immunologically healthy.

This clone was recorded once. The J gene is TRBJ2-3, the V gene TRBV21-1; no check of the table's D call, TRBD1, against the DNA was made. TRBV21-1 is a pseudogene locus. The length of the CDR3 is 16 residues. CDR3 sequence: CASSKVRAGAPDTQYF. DNA of the CDR3: TGTGCCAGCAGCAAAGTAAGGGCAGGGGCCCCAGATACGCAGTATTTT.

This clone occurred once. The chain's CDR3 is CASSLLNRVEWTQYF. In DNA, the CDR3 is TGTGCCAGCAGCTTGTTGAACAGGGTCGAATGGACCCAGTACTTC. V gene TRBV5-4 combines with J gene TRBJ2-5; TRBD1 might be the D (6 bases). V was clipped by 1 base and J by 7 bases, with 17 bases between them. This CDR3 has 15 residues. Looked up from germline, CDR1 is SGHNT and CDR2 is YYREEE (reference sequence).

The V gene is TRBV29-1, the J gene TRBJ1-1; D possibly corresponds to TRBD1 (5 bases). CDR3 size: 13 residues. Germline lookup yields CDR1 SQVTM and CDR2 ANQGSEA. The V and J ends lost 5 bases and 0 bases respectively, with 10 bases between them. CDR3 protein: CSVIGGMNTEAFF. As DNA, the CDR3 is TGCAGCGTTATCGGGGGTATGAACACTGAAGCTTTCTTT.

This chain connects TRBV28 to TRBJ1-5, with D possibly being TRBD1 (6 bases). There are 20 residues in the CDR3. V was clipped by 6 bases and J by 0 bases, with 27 bases between them. The germline CDR1 and CDR2 sequences are MDHEN and SYDVKM. The CDR3 nucleotides are TGTGCCAGCAGGGATTGGAGCCTTCCAAGGACAGCTTATAGCAATCAGCCCCAGCATTTT. Its translation: CASRDWSLPRTAYSNQPQHF.

The rearrangement uses TRBV18 and TRBJ2-7; D is ambiguous. Trimming left V 3 bases short and J 1 base short, with 4 bases between. This CDR3 region has 12 residues. The germline V gene encodes CDR1 KGHSH and CDR2 LQKENI. CDR3 DNA sequence: TGTGCCAGCTCACCGCAGTCCTACGAGCAGTACTTC. As protein: CASSPQSYEQYF.

This rearrangement joins TRBV6-1 to TRBJ1-1; D gene uncertain. Deletions cut 5 bases from V and 5 bases from J, with 6 bases between. Germline CDR1 and CDR2: MNHNS and SASEGT. The CDR3 has 11 residues. The CDR3 sequence is CASSRGTEAFF. The CDR3 DNA follows: TGTGCCAGCAGTCGGGGAACTGAAGCTTTCTTT.

The CDR3 here is CASSLSRQGLEYGYTF. The CDR3 nucleotides are TGTGCCAGCAGCTTAAGTAGGCAGGGGCTAGAGTATGGCTACACCTTC. The J gene is TRBJ1-2, the V gene TRBV7-9; a weak D match, TRBD1 (6 bases). CDR1 is SEHNR and CDR2 is FQNEAQ in the germline V gene (reference sequence). This CDR3 spans 16 amino acids. V lost 2 bases, J lost 5 bases, and 18 bases lay in between. Together with reference TRBV7-9 and TRBJ1-2, the CDR3 gives the full variable domain: DTGVSQNPRHKITKRGQNVTFRCDPISEHNRLYWYRQTLGQGPEFLTYFQNEAQLEKSRLLSDRFSAERPKGSFSTLEIQRTEQGDSAMYLCASSLSRQGLEYGYTFGSGTRLTVV.

The chain joins TRBV25-1 to TRBJ2-7; TRBD2 is a possible D gene (5 bases). Germline V gene data show CDR1 as MGHDK and CDR2 as SYGVNS. CDR3 length equals 14 residues. V shed 3 bases and J shed 0 bases, with 9 bases lying between them. Here the CDR3 reads CASSDPGSSYEQYF. CDR3 DNA sequence: TGTGCCAGCAGTGACCCTGGGAGCTCCTACGAGCAGTACTTC.

V usage is TRBV6-1 and J usage is TRBJ2-5; tentatively, D is TRBD1 or TRBD2 (5 bases each). Between the trimmed V and J ends, which lost 0 bases and 2 bases, there was a span of 13 bases. This CDR3 region has 16 residues. The germline V gene encodes CDR1 MNHNS and CDR2 SASEGT. The CDR3 protein is CASSEAWWGTQETQYF. The CDR3 DNA reads as TGTGCCAGCAGTGAAGCATGGTGGGGGACGCAAGAGACCCAGTACTTC.

This chain uses TRBV9 with TRBJ2-5, with 11 nucleotides matching TRBD2. CDR3 length: 16 amino acids. Unmatched junction bases numbered 6, after V lost 1 base and J lost 4 bases. Germline assignment: CDR1 SGDLS and CDR2 YYNGEE. This CDR3 is CASSVLAGGRGETQYF. The CDR3 DNA sequence: TGTGCCAGCAGCGTATTAGCGGGGGGGCGAGGAGAGACCCAGTACTTC.

The rearrangement links TRBV6-1 to TRBJ1-1, with a possible D match to TRBD1 (5 bases). The V gene's germline CDR1 is MNHNS and CDR2 SASEGT. Between the trimmed V and J ends, which lost 0 bases and 4 bases, there was a span of 15 bases. CDR3 length: 16 residues. The CDR3 region has the DNA TGTGCCAGCAGTGAAGCAATCGAGGGGAAGACCACTGAAGCTTTCTTT. This translates into CASSEAIEGKTTEAFF.

This chain uses TRBV7-6 with TRBJ1-1, with a tentative D call TRBD1 (5 bases). Trimming took off 5 bases at V and 1 base at J, with 8 bases between the two ends. The CDR3 is 13 amino acids. Germline V gene data show CDR1 as SGHVS and CDR2 as FNYEAQ. CDR3 sequence reads: CASSPQGNTEAFF. The CDR3 DNA reads as TGTGCCAGCAGCCCCCAGGGGAACACTGAAGCTTTCTTT.

The chain uses TRBV4-3 and TRBJ2-1; D remains unclear. CDR3 size: 15 residues. Trimming shortened V by 4 bases and J by 0 bases, and 10 bases separated the two germline ends. Per germline, CDR1 LGHNA and CDR2 YSLEER. The CDR3 here is CASSRVASSYNEQFF. CDR3 nucleotide sequence: TGCGCCAGCAGCCGGGTGGCCTCCTCCTACAATGAGCAGTTCTTC.

The count of this clone is one. This rearrangement joins TRBV4-3 to TRBJ2-5; D gene unclear. The V and J ends lost 4 bases and 2 bases respectively, with 17 bases between them. The germline gives CDR1 LGHNA, CDR2 YSLEER. There are 16 residues in the CDR3. As DNA, the CDR3 is TGCGCCAGCAGCCCCTTACTTAGCTTACTACAAGAGACCCAGTACTTC. Amino acids: CASSPLLSLLQETQYF.

The chain employs TRBV28 and TRBJ2-1, with 8 bases identical to TRBD1. The CDR3 sequence is 15 residues long. V lost 6 bases and J lost 2; bases outside the gene matches: 6. Germline V lookup: CDR1 MDHEN, CDR2 SYDVKM. The CDR3 region is CASRPDREPYNEQFF. Written as DNA, the CDR3 is TGTGCCAGCAGACCGGACAGGGAACCCTACAATGAGCAGTTCTTC.

The chain links TRBV15 to TRBJ2-2; 15 nucleotides align to TRBD2. Germline values: CDR1 LNHNV, CDR2 YYDKDF (reference sequence). This CDR3 is built from 18 residues. J lost 2 bases, V lost 7 bases, and 8 bases had no gene match. CDR3: CATTPGLAGGRNTGELFF. CDR3 nucleotides: TGTGCCACCACCCCGGGACTAGCGGGGGGCCGAAACACCGGGGAGCTGTTTTTT. The full variable domain, in which reference TRBV15 and TRBJ2-2 provide the parts outside the CDR3, is DAMVIQNPRYQVTQFGKPVTLSCSQTLNHNVMYWYQQKSSQAPKLLFHYYDKDFNNEADTPDNFQSRRPNTSFCFLDIRSPGLGDTAMYLCATTPGLAGGRNTGELFFGEGSRLTVL.

The chain is built from TRBV6-5 and TRBJ1-2, with D possibly matching TRBD1 (5 bases). CDR3 length equals 13 residues. Germline assignment: CDR1 MNHEY and CDR2 SVGAGI. V lost 7 bases and J lost 9, with 18 bases in between. The chain's CDR3 is CASTPSARACYTF. In DNA, the CDR3 is TGTGCCAGCACTCCATCGGCCAGGGCCTGCTACACCTTC.

This clone appeared once. This chain links TRBV7-8 with TRBJ1-3; 7 positions agree with TRBD1. The CDR3 consists of 17 residues. Germline values: CDR1 SGHVS, CDR2 FQNEAQ. J was trimmed by 0 bases and V by 4 bases; bases with no gene match: 9. The CDR3 here is CASSSYTRQGSGNTIYF. In nucleotides, the CDR3 is TGTGCCAGCAGCTCCTATACCCGACAGGGCTCTGGAAACACCATATATTTT.

This rearrangement joins TRBV10-1 to TRBJ2-1; D may be TRBD1 (6 bases). CDR1 WNHNN and CDR2 SYGVQD come from the germline V gene (reference sequence). With 0 bases removed from V and 6 bases from J, the gap between germline ends came to 12 bases. The CDR3 has 15 residues. CDR3 sequence reads: CASSESGGLGNEQFF. The CDR3 DNA sequence: TGCGCCAGCAGTGAGTCAGGGGGATTGGGCAATGAGCAGTTCTTC.

The CDR3 loop is CASSYAENTEAFF. CDR3 nucleotide sequence: TGTGCCAGCAGTTACGCAGAGAACACTGAAGCTTTCTTT. V is TRBV6-6 and J is TRBJ1-1; no reliable D call. The CDR3 has 13 amino acids. From germline, CDR1 is MNHNY and CDR2 SVGAGI (reference sequence). V gave up 2 bases and J gave up 1 base, with 5 bases separating them.

The chain couples TRBV28 to TRBJ2-4; D may be TRBD1 or TRBD2 (6 bases each). V lost 2 bases to trimming and J lost 2 bases, with 10 bases between them. The CDR3 covers 15 residues. CDR1 is MDHEN and CDR2 is SYDVKM in the germline V gene. This CDR3 is CASSLMGGTKNIQYF. DNA of the CDR3: TGTGCCAGCAGTTTAATGGGGGGCACCAAAAACATTCAGTACTTC.

This chain uses TRBV5-1 with TRBJ2-5; D gene uncertain. The CDR3 is 13 amino acids. CDR1 is SGHRS and CDR2 is YFSETQ in the germline V gene. Trimming pared 0 bases from V and 5 bases from J, leaving 8 bases between. The CDR3 nucleotides are TGCGCCAGCAGCTTGGATCCGACCGAGACCCAGTACTTC. It specifies CASSLDPTETQYF.

The V and J genes are TRBV6-1 and TRBJ2-7; perhaps TRBD2 as D (6 bases). Germline V gives CDR1 MNHNS, CDR2 SASEGT. This CDR3 is 14 amino acids long. Trimming took off 4 bases at V and 3 bases at J, with 13 bases between the two ends. The CDR3 spells CASSGRLGSYEQYF. The CDR3 nucleotides read TGTGCCAGCAGTGGACGACTAGGCAGCTACGAGCAGTACTTC.

The V call is TRBV6-1, the J call TRBJ2-7, with TRBD1 as a possible D gene (6 bases). The CDR3 has 17 residues. Germline lookup yields CDR1 MNHNS and CDR2 SASEGT. V was clipped by 2 bases and J by 0 bases, with 17 bases between them. The CDR3 DNA sequence: TGTGCCAGCAGTGAATTCGGAGCTAGGGGGTCCTCCTACGAGCAGTACTTC. It codes for CASSEFGARGSSYEQYF.

V gene TRBV10-3 combines with J gene TRBJ2-7; D possibly corresponds to TRBD1 (6 bases). This CDR3 is built from 13 residues. V dropped 5 bases and J dropped 3 bases, with 11 bases sitting between them. The germline CDR1 and CDR2 sequences are ENHRY and SYGVKD. The DNA of the CDR3 is TGTGCCATCAGTCCCGACAGGAACTACGAGCAGTACTTC. Its translation is CAISPDRNYEQYF.